This TCR beta chain emerged from a study of PD-1 blockade in classical Hodgkin lymphoma. Findings and caveats of the study: What caused the repertoire differences, perhaps disease activity or prior therapy, remains undefined. Newly diagnosed patients and complete responders had comparable diversity at baseline.

V shed 5 bases, J shed 4 bases, and the junction held 7 bases outside the gene matches. The V gene's germline CDR1 is MNHNY and CDR2 SVGAGI (reference sequence). The CDR3 spans 16 residues. The repertoire was sequenced with immunoSEQ multiplex PCR; TCRdb's copy has only in-frame clones and lacks some. The data contain 100,000 or so clones, around 89% of them seen just once; the ten biggest clones take up more than 6.5%. Brentuximab vedotin exposure varied, and every patient relapsed after autologous stem cell transplantation. A remark on this clone: Its target is not known.

The specimen comprised peripheral blood mononuclear cells (PBMCs), sampled before the second cycle of nivolumab. The chain carries TRBV6-6 and TRBJ1-3; 11 positions match TRBD1. This clonotype was sampled from a human donor with classical Hodgkin lymphoma. The CDR3: CASSVGQGATGNTIYF. DNA of the CDR3: TGTGCCAGCAGTGTAGGACAGGGGGCGACAGGAAACACCATATATTTT.